The 32 T cell receptor beta chains reported below all come from one sample, sequenced in a study of blood T cell repertoires in COVID-19. This table comes from immunoSEQ multiplex PCR, and its TCRdb copy is limited to in-frame clones, with some not included. The sample has fewer than 200,000 clones, about four fifths seen once. The sequenced sample was peripheral blood. The origin of the receptors is a man between 65 and 79 years old with active or convalescent COVID-19.

V and J are TRBV28 and TRBJ1-4, with TRBD1 identical over 10 bases. The germline gives CDR1 MDHEN, CDR2 SYDVKM. The CDR3 has 16 residues. J was trimmed by 7 bases and V by 6 bases; bases with no gene match: 11. This chain's CDR3 is CASSPIEGQGFEKLFF. CDR3 bases: TGTGCCAGCAGCCCCATTGAGGGACAGGGGTTTGAAAAACTGTTTTTT.

This clone has a single count. The chain joins TRBV5-1 to TRBJ1-1, with no clear D. The CDR3 loop spans 15 amino acids. Germline V gives CDR1 SGHRS, CDR2 YFSETQ. V gave up 0 bases and J gave up 3 bases, with 12 bases separating them. Written as DNA, the CDR3 is TGCGCCAGCAGCTTGGGTCCTCGGGTGGACACTGAAGCTTTCTTT. This encodes CASSLGPRVDTEAFF.

The chain uses TRBV28 and TRBJ1-3, with 7 bases aligning to TRBD1. This CDR3 spans 14 amino acids. Germline V gene lookup returns CDR1 MDHEN and CDR2 SYDVKM. The ends lost 7 bases at V and 0 bases at J; junction bases unmatched: 3. The DNA for the CDR3 is TGTGCCAGCAAGACAGGGAGCTCTGGAAACACCATATATTTT. Translating it yields CASKTGSSGNTIYF.

V usage is TRBV28 and J usage is TRBJ1-1; D perhaps matches TRBD1 (5 bases). Trimming pared 7 bases from V and 3 bases from J, leaving 18 bases between. This CDR3 has 15 amino acids. The germline gives CDR1 MDHEN, CDR2 SYDVKM. The CDR3 reads CASNSPTLRDTEAFF. The CDR3 coding sequence is TGTGCCAGCAATTCCCCGACCCTCAGGGACACTGAAGCTTTCTTT. Based on the CDR3 plus reference TRBV28 and TRBJ1-1, the full variable domain is DVKVTQSSRYLVKRTGEKVFLECVQDMDHENMFWYRQDPGLGLRLIYFSYDVKMKEKGDIPEGYSVSREKKERFSLILESASTNQTSMYLCASNSPTLRDTEAFFGQGTRLTVV.

J is TRBJ1-2 and V is TRBV3-1 (or the pseudogene TRBV3-2), with TRBD1 matching 7 bases. The germline gives CDR1 LGHDT, CDR2 YNNKEL (reference sequence). The V gene end was trimmed by 5 bases and the J gene end by 0 bases; junction bases not matched to a gene: 3. CDR3 length: 14 residues. CDR3 coding DNA: TGTGCCAGCAGCGGGGGACAGACTAACTATGGCTACACCTTC. Amino acids: CASSGGQTNYGYTF.

This chain links TRBV3-1 (or the pseudogene TRBV3-2) with TRBJ2-2; 8 nucleotides match TRBD2. Germline V gives CDR1 LGHDT, CDR2 YNNKEL (reference sequence). The CDR3 has 15 amino acids. The J segment lost 6 bases and the V segment lost 4 bases, leaving 7 bases of the junction unmatched. CDR3 sequence: CASSRKGAGAGELFF. The CDR3 nucleotides read TGTGCCAGCAGCCGAAAGGGAGCGGGAGCCGGGGAGCTGTTTTTT.

The gene calls are TRBV4-3 and TRBJ2-2, with a possible D match to TRBD2 (6 bases). Germline V gene lookup returns CDR1 LGHNA and CDR2 YSLEER. There are 18 residues in the CDR3. Trimming pared 0 bases from V and 1 base from J, leaving 15 bases between. The CDR3 reads CASSQEVIAELNTGELFF. CDR3 nucleotide sequence: TGCGCCAGCAGCCAAGAGGTCATAGCGGAGTTGAACACCGGGGAGCTGTTTTTT.

The rearrangement links TRBV6-5 to TRBJ1-5; D unresolved. The CDR3 has 13 residues. Between the trimmed V and J ends, which lost 8 bases and 3 bases, there was a span of 11 bases. The germline gives CDR1 MNHEY, CDR2 SVGAGI. The DNA for the CDR3 is TGTGCCAGCGGTTTGACTATCAATCAGCCCCAGCATTTT. This gives the protein CASGLTINQPQHF.

This chain uses TRBV9 with TRBJ2-1, with 11 bases lining up with TRBD2. The ends lost 4 bases at V and 2 bases at J; junction bases unmatched: 5. This CDR3 spans 16 amino acids. Germline lookup yields CDR1 SGDLS and CDR2 YYNGEE. CDR3 DNA sequence: TGTGCCAGCAGCCCCCGACTAGCGGGAACCTACAATGAGCAGTTCTTC. It yields the protein CASSPRLAGTYNEQFF.

The chain employs TRBV18 and TRBJ2-3; 7 bases map to TRBD1. V shed 3 bases, J shed 0 bases, and the junction held 6 bases outside the gene matches. Per germline, CDR1 KGHSH and CDR2 LQKENI. There are 16 residues in the CDR3. The CDR3 DNA reads TGTGCCAGCTCACCCCAGGGGACAGCTAGCACAGATACGCAGTATTTT. Its translation: CASSPQGTASTDTQYF.

The chain joins TRBV11-3 to TRBJ2-2; D call uncertain. CDR3 length: 14 residues. Germline V gene lookup returns CDR1 SGHNT and CDR2 YENEEA. V dropped 5 bases and J dropped 3 bases, with 10 bases sitting between them. The chain's CDR3 is CASSPPGHTGELFF. As DNA, the CDR3 is TGTGCCAGCAGCCCCCCTGGGCACACCGGGGAGCTGTTTTTT.

The chain couples TRBV6-5 to TRBJ1-6; D gene unclear. The CDR3 runs 15 residues. The V end lost 7 bases, the J end lost 10 bases, and 20 bases lay between the germline ends. Germline V lookup: CDR1 MNHEY, CDR2 SVGAGI. The CDR3 DNA follows: TGTGCCAGCATCCACAAAAGGGAGGATGGGTCACCCCTCCACTTT. Translated: CASIHKREDGSPLHF.

The rearrangement uses TRBV3-1 (or the pseudogene TRBV3-2) and TRBJ1-2, with D maybe TRBD1 (5 bases). Trimming took 1 base from V and 5 from J, leaving 8 bases between them. Germline V gene sequence: CDR1 LGHDT, CDR2 YNNKEL (reference sequence). This CDR3 spans 13 amino acids. The CDR3 sequence: CASSQGGEYGYTF. The CDR3 DNA reads as TGTGCCAGCAGCCAAGGGGGCGAATATGGCTACACCTTC.

This clone was counted between two and nine times. The chain is built from TRBV27 and TRBJ2-2; TRBD1 agrees at 7 bases. The ends lost 7 bases at V and 5 bases at J; junction bases unmatched: 7. Germline loops: CDR1 MNHEY, CDR2 SMNVEV (reference sequence). The length of the CDR3 is 14 residues. DNA for the CDR3: TGTGCCAGCACCCGGACAGGCGTAACCGGGGAGCTGTTTTTT. It yields the protein CASTRTGVTGELFF.

The chain recombines TRBV5-1 with TRBJ2-5; weak D call: TRBD2 (5 bases). V was trimmed by 0 bases and J by 3 bases, leaving 15 bases between them. CDR1 and CDR2 from the germline V gene are SGHRS and YFSETQ. This CDR3 region has 16 residues. The CDR3 DNA follows: TGCGCCAGCAGCTTGGGGGCCTCGGGAAATGAAGAGACCCAGTACTTC. It is translated as CASSLGASGNEETQYF. The full variable domain, its missing parts supplied by reference TRBV5-1 and TRBJ2-5, is KAGVTQTPRYLIKTRGQQVTLSCSPISGHRSVSWYQQTPGQGLQFLFEYFSETQRNKGNFPGRFSGRQFSNSRSEMNVSTLELGDSALYLCASSLGASGNEETQYFGPGTRLLVL.

V usage is TRBV28 and J usage is TRBJ2-1, with 8 bases lining up with TRBD2. This CDR3 region has 15 residues. Germline V gene sequence: CDR1 MDHEN, CDR2 SYDVKM. Trimming cost V 8 bases and J 3 bases; bases outside gene matches: 9. CDR3 in amino acids: CASLSGTRVYNEQFF. Written as DNA, the CDR3 is TGTGCCAGCCTATCTGGGACTAGAGTCTACAATGAGCAGTTCTTC.

The gene calls are TRBV9 and TRBJ2-2, with D possibly matching TRBD1 (6 bases). There are 15 residues in the CDR3. In germline, CDR1 is SGDLS, CDR2 YYNGEE. The V gene lost 0 bases and the J gene lost 0 bases, with 6 bases spanning the gap. The CDR3 region has the DNA TGTGCCAGCAGCGTAGGGGACACGAACACCGGGGAGCTGTTTTTT. It specifies CASSVGDTNTGELFF.

CDR3 coding DNA: TGTGCCAGCAGCGAGGGACAGGGCAATGGCTACACCTTC. The encoded protein is CASSEGQGNGYTF. The chain carries TRBV5-6 and TRBJ1-2; 9 bases match TRBD1. This CDR3 is 13 amino acids long. Germline V gene data show CDR1 as SGHDT and CDR2 as YYEEEE. The ends lost 4 bases at V and 6 bases at J; junction bases unmatched: 4.

The chain recombines TRBV28 with TRBJ2-5, with TRBD1 identical over 7 bases. The CDR3 extends over 13 amino acids. CDR1 is MDHEN and CDR2 is SYDVKM in the germline V gene. The junction had 4 bases not matched to a gene; V was cut back by 5 bases and J by 4 bases. This CDR3 reads CASSPTGRETQYF. DNA for the CDR3: TGTGCCAGCAGTCCGACAGGGAGAGAGACCCAGTACTTC.

This clone was recorded a few times. The chain joins TRBV19 to TRBJ1-3; D remains unclear. Germline CDR1 reads LNHDA; CDR2 reads SQIVND (reference sequence). The germline V and J ends were trimmed by 5 bases and 0 bases, with 11 bases remaining between them. The CDR3 totals 15 residues. The CDR3 region is CASSDRGYSGNTIYF. The CDR3 bases are TGTGCCAGTAGTGACCGAGGCTACTCTGGAAACACCATATATTTT.

The rearrangement uses TRBV28 and TRBJ1-4, with TRBD1 identical over 10 bases. In germline, CDR1 is MDHEN, CDR2 SYDVKM. The V and J ends lost 6 bases and 10 bases, in that order; junction bases with no gene match: 8. The CDR3 consists of 14 residues. This chain's CDR3 is CASSSGQGVGKLFF. The CDR3 bases are TGTGCCAGCAGCTCCGGACAGGGGGTTGGAAAACTGTTTTTT.

The chain couples TRBV6-2 or TRBV6-3 to TRBJ1-4; the D gene is possibly TRBD1 (5 bases). The V end was cut by 6 bases, the J end by 5 bases, with 16 bases between. Germline V gene data show CDR1 as MNHEY and CDR2 as SVGEGT. The CDR3 is 15 amino acids. The CDR3 coding sequence is TGTGCCAGCAGCCACCCCACAGGAGCGAATGAAAAACTGTTTTTT. Its translation: CASSHPTGANEKLFF.

The chain employs TRBV6-2 or TRBV6-3 and TRBJ2-1, with D unresolved. The germline V and J ends were trimmed by 3 bases and 2 bases, with 5 bases remaining between them. The CDR3 length is 13 residues. The germline V gene has CDR1 MNHEY and CDR2 SVGEGT. This CDR3 reads CASSYYTYNEQFF. The CDR3 DNA is TGTGCCAGCAGTTATTACACCTACAATGAGCAGTTCTTC.

This clone was observed a handful of times. V gene TRBV4-1 combines with J gene TRBJ1-2, with a weak D call TRBD1 (6 bases). Germline V gives CDR1 MGHRA, CDR2 YSYEKL. This CDR3 is 16 amino acids long. The germline V and J ends were trimmed by 2 bases and 1 base, with 14 bases remaining between them. The chain's CDR3 is CASSQNAGALNYGYTF. The CDR3 DNA reads as TGCGCCAGCAGCCAAAATGCAGGGGCACTTAACTATGGCTACACCTTC.

This chain joins TRBV6-1 and TRBJ2-2; 7 bases fit TRBD2. The J segment lost 7 bases and the V segment lost 3 bases, leaving 11 bases of the junction unmatched. Germline CDR1 and CDR2: MNHNS and SASEGT. CDR3 length: 16 residues. Here the CDR3 reads CASSEAGLPLGGELFF. The CDR3 coding sequence is TGTGCCAGCAGTGAGGCGGGACTACCGCTTGGCGGGGAGCTGTTTTTT.

The CDR3 here is CASSVAGYGTEAFF. CDR3 nucleotides: TGTGCCAGCAGCGTAGCAGGGTACGGCACTGAAGCTTTCTTT. The chain carries TRBV9 and TRBJ1-1; possible D gene TRBD1, 5 bases. With 0 bases removed from V and 4 bases from J, the gap between germline ends came to 10 bases. Germline CDR1 reads SGDLS; CDR2 reads YYNGEE. CDR3 size: 14 residues.

The chain combines TRBV30 with TRBJ1-5; possibly TRBD1 for D (6 bases). V shed 8 bases and J shed 2 bases, with 10 bases lying between them. Germline V gene sequence: CDR1 GTSNPN, CDR2 SVGIG (reference sequence). The CDR3 runs to 12 residues. The CDR3 bases are TGTGCCGGAGGGGGGGGCAATCAGCCCCAGCATTTT. This encodes CAGGGGNQPQHF.

V is TRBV5-1 and J is TRBJ2-7, with D perhaps TRBD1 (6 bases). Looked up from germline, CDR1 is SGHRS and CDR2 is YFSETQ. This CDR3 is 14 amino acids long. Trimming removed 4 bases at V and 1 base at J, with 12 bases between. The CDR3 protein is CASSPTGNSYEQYF. Here the CDR3 DNA reads TGCGCCAGCAGCCCAACAGGGAATTCCTACGAGCAGTACTTC.

The CDR3 coding sequence is TGTGCCAGCAGCTGGGGGGAGTCCTACAATGAGCAGTTCTTC. It translates to CASSWGESYNEQFF. The chain uses TRBV7-3 and TRBJ2-1; possible D gene TRBD2, 6 bases. Germline V gene data show CDR1 as SGHTA and CDR2 as FQGTGA. The CDR3 sequence is 14 residues long. V lost 4 bases and J lost 1, with 8 bases in between.

This chain links TRBV14 with TRBJ1-6; unclear D gene. The germline CDR1 and CDR2 sequences are SGHDN and FVKESK. This CDR3 is 14 amino acids long. With 8 bases removed from V and 10 bases from J, the gap between germline ends came to 18 bases. CDR3: CASRFHGGRSPLHF. The CDR3 coding sequence is TGTGCCAGCCGCTTCCACGGCGGGAGATCACCCCTCCACTTT. Full variable domain (outside the CDR3, taken from reference TRBV14 and TRBJ1-6): EAGVTQFPSHSVIEKGQTVTLRCDPISGHDNLYWYRRVMGKEIKFLLHFVKESKQDESGMPNNRFLAERTGGTYSTLKVQPAELEDSGVYFCASRFHGGRSPLHFGNGTRLTVT.

V gene TRBV19 combines with J gene TRBJ2-1, with 7 bases matching TRBD2. This CDR3 is built from 14 residues. The germline CDR1 and CDR2 sequences are LNHDA and SQIVND (reference sequence). Trimming at V came to 5 bases and at J to 6 bases, leaving 7 bases not matched to a gene. CDR3 DNA: TGTGCCAGTAGTCCCCGGACTAGTCCCAATGAGCAGTTCTTC. Translation gives CASSPRTSPNEQFF.

The CDR3 coding sequence is TGTGCCAGCAGTCGAGGGTATCAGGGGACTGGCTACACCTTC. Its translation is CASSRGYQGTGYTF. V gene TRBV7-2 combines with J gene TRBJ1-2, with D perhaps TRBD1 (6 bases). Trimming took off 6 bases at V and 7 bases at J, with 18 bases between the two ends. The germline V gene encodes CDR1 SGHTA and CDR2 FQGNSA. The CDR3 consists of 14 residues.